Listed below are T cell receptor beta chains from one sample, sequenced in a study of blood T cell repertoires in COVID-19. TCRdb's table, derived via immunoSEQ multiplex PCR, lists solely in-frame clones and lacks some. The sample records 170,000 or so clones, almost 80% being singletons. Sequences were obtained from peripheral blood. These receptors all stem from a woman aged 65 to 85 with acute or convalescent COVID-19. Each CDR3 is given with its conserved first and last residue.

V	J	CDR3
TRBV10-3	TRBJ2-3	CAIGAETSTDTQYF
TRBV10-1	TRBJ2-7	CASGPGQAYEQYF
TRBV30	TRBJ1-1	CAWSTGVNTEAFF
TRBV19	TRBJ1-5	CASSTTVYSNQPQHF
TRBV27	TRBJ2-2	CASSLEGQGRAGELFF
TRBV19	TRBJ2-1	CASSIVATGVKNEQFF
TRBV6-5	TRBJ2-3	CASRWGGADTQYF
TRBV12-3/TRBV12-4	TRBJ1-1	CASSDRQGAEAFF
TRBV29-1	TRBJ1-1	CSAGQGGTEAFF
TRBV11-2	TRBJ2-3	CASNRAGDPFTDTQYF
TRBV9	TRBJ2-3	CASSVSGTSTDTQYF
TRBV7-9	TRBJ2-3	CASRRMTGVDTQYF
TRBV9	TRBJ1-6	CASGQGRSSPLHF
TRBV19	TRBJ1-4	CASAGQRNEKLFF
TRBV5-1	TRBJ2-2	CASSVEVATGELFF
TRBV7-2	TRBJ2-7	CASSLSGASYEQYF
TRBV5-6	TRBJ1-1	CASSLLSGGPDTEAFF
TRBV19	TRBJ2-5	CASSAAGRETQYF
TRBV4-1	TRBJ2-3	CASSQERAGPGNTQYF
TRBV2	TRBJ2-1	CASSVAASGRGNEQFF
TRBV7-8	TRBJ2-7	CASSLRGRNPGYEQYF
TRBV18	TRBJ2-1	CASSPLAVNEQFF
TRBV13	TRBJ2-2	CASSLSPTGELFF
TRBV20-1	TRBJ2-3	CSARRGDTQYF
TRBV24-1	TRBJ1-2	CATSGRDYGYTF
TRBV5-1	TRBJ2-1	CASSLRTSRGYNEQFF
TRBV10-3	TRBJ2-2	CAISERRQASGGELFF
TRBV3-1/TRBV3-2	TRBJ2-1	CASSRQTSGSYNEQFF
TRBV7-7	TRBJ2-3	CASSLDWTGTDTQYF
TRBV5-1	TRBJ1-1	CASSLGTTYPAGNTEAFF
TRBV9	TRBJ2-5	CASSVVPGGPETQYF
TRBV5-1	TRBJ2-1	CASSFEGLEYNEQFF
TRBV29-1	TRBJ2-1	CSVFGTGYNEQFF